This entry lists 7 T cell receptor beta chains sequenced from one sample in a study of tumor-infiltrating lymphocytes in primary liver carcinoma. A primer in the constant region served to generate TCR beta cDNA from 500 ng of total RNA. Libraries covering TCR beta were generated through three nested multiplex PCR rounds (using a slightly modified ARM-PCR). Amplification in the first two PCR rounds was performed using TRBV1-TRBV30 forward primers and a C-beta reverse primer for approximately 10 cycles each. TCRdb fed the multiplex PCR reads into MiXCR, producing one record per CDR3 protein. This sample has 250,000 to 400,000 distinct CDR3 sequences, with approximately 60% found just once. They got blood RNA out of unsorted whole blood and also pulled out germline DNA. The source material was peripheral blood. These receptors were obtained from a middle-aged man with primary liver carcinoma and hepatitis B virus infection.

The chain recombines TRBV14 with TRBJ2-4, with D possibly called TRBD1 or TRBD2 (6 bases each). The V gene lost 0 bases and the J gene lost 2 bases, with 20 bases spanning the gap. Per the germline V gene, CDR1 is SGHDN and CDR2 is FVKESK. The CDR3 is made up of 19 amino acids. CDR3 coding DNA: TGTGCCAGCAGCCAAGAGGGGGGCGTTCCCCCGATAACCAAAAACATTCAGTACTTC. Translated: CASSQEGGVPPITKNIQYF.

About this clonotype itself: Lacking the conserved final phenylalanine or tryptophan, this CDR3 likely reflects a read error. The rearrangement joins TRBV11-2 to TRBJ2-1; D is possibly TRBD1 (6 bases). This CDR3 region has 14 residues. Germline assignment: CDR1 SGHAT and CDR2 FQNNGV. V was trimmed by 5 bases and J by 6 bases, leaving 14 bases between them. The CDR3 loop is CASSPDRHRNEQFL. The CDR3 DNA reads TGTGCCAGCAGCCCCGACAGGCATCGCAATGAGCAGTTCTTG.

This clonotype has a count of ten or more. The V gene is TRBV12-3 or TRBV12-4, the J gene TRBJ2-5; 7 nucleotides line up with TRBD1. The CDR3 has 15 residues. The junction had 7 bases not matched to a gene; V was cut back by 5 bases and J by 1 base. CDR3: CASSRDSTFQETQYF. The CDR3 nucleotides are TGTGCCAGCAGTCGGGACAGCACCTTCCAAGAGACCCAGTACTTC.

This clonotype was observed many times. The chain employs TRBV13 and TRBJ2-6; no definite D call. The CDR3 contains 14 residues. V dropped 5 bases and J dropped 0 bases, with 5 bases sitting between them. Germline CDR1 reads PRHDT; CDR2 reads FYEKMQ (reference sequence). CDR3 sequence (DNA): TGTGCCAGCAGCGAGAGCTCTGGGGCCAACGTCCTGACTTTC. Amino acids: CASSESSGANVLTF.

In regard to this clonotype: Because it lacks the conserved phenylalanine or tryptophan at the end, this CDR3 is likely a read error. The chain has TRBV14 and TRBJ1-6, with TRBD1 as a possible D gene (6 bases). The V gene lost 3 bases and the J gene lost 7 bases, with 10 bases spanning the gap. The CDR3 contains 14 residues. Per germline, CDR1 SGHDN and CDR2 FVKESK. CDR3 loop: CASSHSGENSPLHL. DNA of the CDR3: TGTGCCAGCAGCCACTCAGGGGAAAATTCACCCCTCCACCTA.

The table lists this clonotype with a few counts. The chain carries TRBV6-6 and TRBJ1-1; D is ambiguous. V gave up 6 bases and J gave up 0 bases, with 14 bases separating them. Germline V gene sequence: CDR1 MNHNY, CDR2 SVGAGI (reference sequence). The CDR3 is made up of 15 amino acids. CDR3 protein: CASRSPRGLNTEAFF. The CDR3 DNA reads TGTGCCAGCAGGAGTCCCCGCGGATTGAACACTGAAGCTTTCTTT.

In regard to this clonotype: This could be a read error, since a much larger clone is one nucleotide away. The rearrangement uses TRBV4-2 and TRBJ2-6, with 8 bases matching TRBD1. The CDR3 loop spans 17 amino acids. Germline CDR1 LGHNA, CDR2 YNFKEQ. CDR3 protein: CANSAQGAISGANVLTF. In nucleotides, the CDR3 is TGTGCCAACAGCGCCCAGGGGGCGATCTCTGGGGCCAACGTCCTGACTTTC.